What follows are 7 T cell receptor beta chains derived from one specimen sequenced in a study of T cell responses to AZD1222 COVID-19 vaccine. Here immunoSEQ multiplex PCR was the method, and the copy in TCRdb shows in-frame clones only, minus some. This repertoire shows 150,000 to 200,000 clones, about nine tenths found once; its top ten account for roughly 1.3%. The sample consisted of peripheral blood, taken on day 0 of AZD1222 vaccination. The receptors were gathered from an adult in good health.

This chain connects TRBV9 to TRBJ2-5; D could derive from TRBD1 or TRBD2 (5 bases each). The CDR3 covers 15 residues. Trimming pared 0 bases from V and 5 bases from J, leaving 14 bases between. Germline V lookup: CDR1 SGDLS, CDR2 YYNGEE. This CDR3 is CASSVGGASRETQYF. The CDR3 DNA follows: TGTGCCAGCAGCGTAGGTGGGGCTAGCCGGGAGACCCAGTACTTC.

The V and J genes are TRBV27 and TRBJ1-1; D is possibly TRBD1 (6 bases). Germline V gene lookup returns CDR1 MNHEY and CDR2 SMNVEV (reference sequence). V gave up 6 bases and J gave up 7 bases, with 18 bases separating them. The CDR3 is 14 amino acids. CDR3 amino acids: CASRAGALVREAFF. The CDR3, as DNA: TGTGCCAGCAGAGCAGGGGCCCTGGTCCGTGAAGCTTTCTTT.

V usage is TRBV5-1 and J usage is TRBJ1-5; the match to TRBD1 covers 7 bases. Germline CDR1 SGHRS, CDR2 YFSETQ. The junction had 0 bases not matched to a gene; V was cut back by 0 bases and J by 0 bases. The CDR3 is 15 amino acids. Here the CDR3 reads CASSLEGASNQPQHF. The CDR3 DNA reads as TGCGCCAGCAGCTTGGAGGGGGCTAGCAATCAGCCCCAGCATTTT.

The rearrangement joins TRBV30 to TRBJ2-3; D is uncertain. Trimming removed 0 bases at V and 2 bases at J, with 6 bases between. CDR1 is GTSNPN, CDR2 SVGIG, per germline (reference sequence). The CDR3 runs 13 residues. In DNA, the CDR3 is TGTGCCTGGAGTGTTCCCCCCACAGATACGCAGTATTTT. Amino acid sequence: CAWSVPPTDTQYF.

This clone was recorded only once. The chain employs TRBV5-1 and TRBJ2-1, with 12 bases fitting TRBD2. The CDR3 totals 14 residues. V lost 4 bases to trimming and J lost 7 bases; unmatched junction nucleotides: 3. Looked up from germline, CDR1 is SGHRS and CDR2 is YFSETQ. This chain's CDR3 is CASSPTSGGNEQFF. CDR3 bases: TGCGCCAGCAGCCCGACTAGCGGGGGAAATGAGCAGTTCTTC.

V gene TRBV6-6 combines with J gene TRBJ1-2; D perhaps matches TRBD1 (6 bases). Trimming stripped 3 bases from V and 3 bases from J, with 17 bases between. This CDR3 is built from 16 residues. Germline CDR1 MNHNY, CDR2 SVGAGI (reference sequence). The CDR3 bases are TGTGCCAGCAGTTATCCCGGCCGAGGGGGGGACTATGGCTACACCTTC. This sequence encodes CASSYPGRGGDYGYTF.

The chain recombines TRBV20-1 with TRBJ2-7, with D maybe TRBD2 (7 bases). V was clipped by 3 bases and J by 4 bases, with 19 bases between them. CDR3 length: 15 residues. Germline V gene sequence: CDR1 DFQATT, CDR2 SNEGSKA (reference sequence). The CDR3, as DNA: TGCAGTGCTAGTCCCTCTATGGGGGGGCGGTACGAGCAGTACTTC. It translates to CSASPSMGGRYEQYF.